This T cell receptor beta chain was sequenced during a study of T-cell reconstitution after alpha-beta-depleted transplantation in children. Overall study results and limits: Several hundred rapidly expanded clones from non-depleted graft cells reportedly supplied alpha-beta T cells about two months post-transplant. T-cell numbers and diversity, one year after transplant, stemmed largely from T cells that were newly produced. High day-60 TCRbeta diversity in some patients came from surviving recipient T cells and thymic progenitors.

There are many counts of this clonotype. Antigen specificity is unknown. V shed 6 bases, J shed 0 bases, and the junction held 9 bases outside the gene matches. The length of the CDR3 is 15 residues. Germline assignment: CDR1 DFQATT and CDR2 SNEGSKA (reference sequence). Construction of the TCRbeta library involved unique molecular identifiers. A single record per CDR3 protein comes from TCRdb applying MiXCR to the PCR reads. The sample lists 600,000 to 800,000 distinct CDR3 sequences, roughly 13% occurring once. V and J are TRBV20-1 and TRBJ2-3, with 7 bases fitting TRBD2. The source was PBMCs, collected before TCRalphabeta/CD19-depleted stem cell transplant. This TCR was sampled from a girl aged 2-9 years with congenital amegakaryocytic thrombocytopenia, due to receive a stem cell transplant. For the CDR3, the DNA is TGCAGTGCCACTAAGCGGGACCCTAGCACAGATACGCAGTATTTT. Encoded protein: CSATKRDPSTDTQYF.